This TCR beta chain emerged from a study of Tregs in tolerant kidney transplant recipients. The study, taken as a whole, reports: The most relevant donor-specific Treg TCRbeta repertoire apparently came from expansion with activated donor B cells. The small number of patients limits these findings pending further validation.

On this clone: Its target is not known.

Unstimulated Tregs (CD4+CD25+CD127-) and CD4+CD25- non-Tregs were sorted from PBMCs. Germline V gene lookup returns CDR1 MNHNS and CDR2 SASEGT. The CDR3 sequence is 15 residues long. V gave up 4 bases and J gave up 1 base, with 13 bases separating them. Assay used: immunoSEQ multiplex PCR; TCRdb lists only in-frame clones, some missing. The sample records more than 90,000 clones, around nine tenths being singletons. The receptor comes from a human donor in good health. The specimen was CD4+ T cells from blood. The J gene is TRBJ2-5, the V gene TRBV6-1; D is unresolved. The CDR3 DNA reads TGTGCCAGCAGTGGGATTGACACAGCCCAAGAGACCCAGTACTTC. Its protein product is CASSGIDTAQETQYF.